Below, 9 T cell receptor beta chains from the same sample are listed, as sequenced in a study of early T cells in non-severe SARS-CoV-2 infection. TCRdb recomputed calls from the 5' RACE reads with MiXCR, one row per CDR3 protein. Of some 110,000 distinct CDR3 sequences listed, about 16% are singletons. The sequenced material came from whole blood. These receptors all stem from an adult who was a healthcare worker with PCR-confirmed SARS-CoV-2 infection or an uninfected control (not recorded which).

This chain joins TRBV29-1 and TRBJ1-5, with a weak D call TRBD1 (5 bases). Per germline, CDR1 SQVTM and CDR2 ANQGSEA. This CDR3 spans 13 amino acids. V was cut by 4 bases and J by 4 bases, with 11 bases left in between. CDR3 protein: CSVGDQRNQPQHF. The CDR3 DNA reads TGCAGCGTTGGGGACCAGAGAAATCAGCCCCAGCATTTT.

The sample holds a few counts of this clonotype. CDR3 coding DNA: TGTGCCAGCAGTTACCCGGACAGAACCACTGAAGCTTTCTTT. This sequence encodes CASSYPDRTTEAFF. The chain employs TRBV6-5 and TRBJ1-1; D perhaps matches TRBD1 (6 bases). The CDR3 covers 14 residues. Germline V gives CDR1 MNHEY, CDR2 SVGAGI. Trimming removed 2 bases at V and 4 bases at J, with 11 bases between.

The genes are TRBV28 and TRBJ1-2; tentatively, D is TRBD1 (5 bases). Germline CDR1 reads MDHEN; CDR2 reads SYDVKM. The CDR3 consists of 14 residues. V shed 7 bases and J shed 1 base, with 13 bases lying between them. CDR3 in amino acids: CASIPGQGNYGYTF. CDR3 coding DNA: TGTGCCAGCATTCCCGGGCAGGGTAACTATGGCTACACCTTC.

This clonotype was counted between two and nine times. In DNA, the CDR3 is TGTGCCAGCAGCCCCACCGGGCAAGAGACCCAGTACTTC. Its translation: CASSPTGQETQYF. This chain connects TRBV9 to TRBJ2-5; D remains unclear. Germline V gene lookup returns CDR1 SGDLS and CDR2 YYNGEE. The CDR3 length is 13 residues. The V end was cut by 4 bases, the J end by 2 bases, with 9 bases between.

This clonotype was counted many times. This sequence joins TRBV28 and TRBJ2-7; 10 bases map to TRBD1. The CDR3 contains 15 residues. The J segment lost 6 bases and the V segment lost 6 bases, leaving 11 bases of the junction unmatched. CDR1 is MDHEN, CDR2 SYDVKM, per germline. The DNA of the CDR3 is TGTGCCAGCAGAAGACCGGGACAGGGGATTACCGAGCAGTACTTC. It yields the protein CASRRPGQGITEQYF.

This clonotype was seen a handful of times. The rearrangement links TRBV6-1 to TRBJ1-3, with D perhaps matching TRBD1 (5 bases). This CDR3 is 17 amino acids long. The V and J ends lost 0 bases and 3 bases respectively, with 15 bases between them. Per the germline V gene, CDR1 is MNHNS and CDR2 is SASEGT. The CDR3 nucleotides are TGTGCCAGCAGTGAAGCGGGACTCTTCAAGGGTGGAAACACCATATATTTT. Amino acids: CASSEAGLFKGGNTIYF.

The rearrangement uses TRBV5-1 and TRBJ2-3; TRBD2 agrees at 12 bases. The V gene's germline CDR1 is SGHRS and CDR2 YFSETQ. Trimming cost V 4 bases and J 3 bases; bases outside gene matches: 6. The CDR3 contains 16 residues. The CDR3 loop is CASSPSGGVSTDTQYF. The CDR3 nucleotides read TGCGCCAGCAGCCCTAGCGGGGGGGTCTCGACAGATACGCAGTATTTT.

This chain uses TRBV5-1 with TRBJ1-1; D not certain. Trimming took off 0 bases at V and 1 base at J, with 10 bases between the two ends. CDR1 and CDR2 (germline): SGHRS, YFSETQ. CDR3 size: 15 residues. The CDR3 sequence: CASSLEEVSNTEAFF. CDR3 coding DNA: TGCGCCAGCAGCTTGGAAGAGGTATCGAACACTGAAGCTTTCTTT.

This clonotype has just a few counts. V and J are TRBV15 and TRBJ2-5; D is unclear. This CDR3 contains 15 residues. Per the germline V gene, CDR1 is LNHNV and CDR2 is YYDKDF (reference sequence). V gave up 1 base and J gave up 0 bases, with 9 bases separating them. In DNA, the CDR3 is TGTGCCACCAGCAGAGGAGGCCGGTACCAAGAGACCCAGTACTTC. Residues: CATSRGGRYQETQYF.